One and the same sample provided the 17 T cell receptor beta chains below, sequenced in a study of shared clonotypes between healthy human individuals. Only in-frame clones appear in the TCRdb table, and some are missing; sequencing was by immunoSEQ multiplex PCR. The sample records roughly 1,600,000 clones, approximately 98.5% being singletons. Material: naive CD4+ T cells sorted from blood. Subset given: CD45RA+ positively selected. The origin of the receptors is a man aged 25 to 40 in good health.

The rearrangement uses TRBV29-1 and TRBJ2-7, with D perhaps TRBD2 (6 bases). The germline CDR1 and CDR2 sequences are SQVTM and ANQGSEA. Trimming removed 4 bases from V and 6 bases from J, with 16 bases in between. The CDR3 spans 13 residues. The CDR3, as DNA: TGCAGCGTTGCTGCGGGGCCCGCGGGCGAGCAGTACTTC. The encoded protein is CSVAAGPAGEQYF.

The chain uses TRBV7-9 and TRBJ2-1, with D unclear. Germline CDR1 SEHNR, CDR2 FQNEAQ (reference sequence). V shed 4 bases and J shed 4 bases, with 14 bases lying between them. The CDR3 sequence is 15 residues long. CDR3 region: CASSSGRQGYNEQFF. The CDR3 nucleotides read TGTGCCAGCAGCTCCGGACGGCAAGGGTACAATGAGCAGTTCTTC.

The chain employs TRBV9 and TRBJ2-2; TRBD2 aligns across 12 bases. After removal of 4 bases from V and 7 bases from J, the junction contained 5 bases not matched to a gene. Germline assignment: CDR1 SGDLS and CDR2 YYNGEE. The CDR3 length is 15 residues. The chain's CDR3 is CASSRTSGTSGELFF. In DNA, the CDR3 is TGTGCCAGCAGCCGGACTAGCGGGACGAGCGGGGAGCTGTTTTTT.

The chain uses TRBV28 and TRBJ2-3, with TRBD1 as a possible D gene (6 bases). The CDR3 extends over 15 amino acids. The V gene lost 2 bases and the J gene lost 7 bases, with 16 bases spanning the gap. Germline V gene lookup returns CDR1 MDHEN and CDR2 SYDVKM. CDR3 region: CASSLQQGLTNTQYF. CDR3 sequence (DNA): TGTGCCAGCAGTTTACAACAGGGCCTAACAAATACGCAGTATTTT.

J is TRBJ2-2 and V is TRBV6-4, with D tentatively TRBD1 (6 bases). This CDR3 spans 18 amino acids. Germline CDR1 and CDR2: MRHNA and SNTAGT. V lost 2 bases and J 1 base, leaving 17 bases between the germline ends. CDR3 protein: CASSDPPRGPLNTGELFF. DNA of the CDR3: TGTGCCAGCAGTGACCCTCCCAGGGGTCCCCTGAACACCGGGGAGCTGTTTTTT.

The chain recombines TRBV29-1 with TRBJ2-5; perhaps TRBD2 as D (7 bases). The CDR3 spans 12 residues. The germline V gene has CDR1 SQVTM and CDR2 ANQGSEA. Trimming shortened V by 6 bases and J by 5 bases, and 13 bases separated the two germline ends. The CDR3 protein is CSVGEGGETQYF. CDR3 in DNA: TGCAGCGTGGGAGAGGGGGGGGAGACCCAGTACTTC.

The chain is built from TRBV15 and TRBJ2-1; TRBD2 aligns across 7 bases. CDR3 length: 14 amino acids. CDR1 and CDR2 (germline): LNHNV, YYDKDF (reference sequence). V trimming: 3 bases; J trimming: 7 bases; junction bases outside the gene matches: 6. The CDR3 sequence is CATSRGGVWNEQFF. The CDR3 coding sequence is TGTGCCACCAGCAGGGGAGGGGTCTGGAATGAGCAGTTCTTC.

This sequence joins TRBV27 and TRBJ2-7, with D perhaps matching TRBD1 (5 bases). With 5 bases removed from V and 2 bases from J, the gap between germline ends came to 13 bases. The CDR3 has 14 amino acids. CDR1 is MNHEY, CDR2 SMNVEV, per germline (reference sequence). The CDR3 spells CASSPRTLTYEQYF. The DNA of the CDR3 is TGTGCCAGCAGTCCACGGACATTAACCTACGAGCAGTACTTC.

Comments on this clone: A much larger clone differs from this one at a single base, so this may be a read error. This sequence joins TRBV10-2 and TRBJ2-3; D unresolved. V shed 6 bases and J shed 3 bases, with 4 bases lying between them. Germline CDR1 is WSHSY and CDR2 is SAAADI. This CDR3 region has 11 residues. CDR3 loop: CASSLTDTQYF. DNA of the CDR3: TGCGCCAGCAGCTTAACAGATACGCAGTATTTT.

This chain uses TRBV7-9 with TRBJ1-1; D uncertain. The CDR3 extends over 11 amino acids. Trimming removed 7 bases from V and 1 base from J, with 4 bases in between. Germline V CDR1 and CDR2: SEHNR, FQNEAQ (reference sequence). For the CDR3, the DNA is TGTGCCAGCACCGGGAACACTGAAGCTTTCTTT. Protein product: CASTGNTEAFF.

The chain recombines TRBV28 with TRBJ2-3; TRBD2 matches 7 bases. The CDR3 is 14 residues long. Germline CDR1 is MDHEN and CDR2 is SYDVKM. Trimming at V came to 3 bases and at J to 4 bases, leaving 4 bases not matched to a gene. DNA of the CDR3: TGTGCCAGCAGTTTCGGCGGGAGTGCAGATACGCAGTATTTT. Translating it yields CASSFGGSADTQYF.

This clone came up once. The rearrangement uses TRBV6-1 and TRBJ1-2; TRBD1 matches 9 bases. The germline V gene has CDR1 MNHNS and CDR2 SASEGT. V was clipped by 5 bases and J by 3 bases; unmatched bases: 4. The CDR3 length is 14 residues. The CDR3 DNA follows: TGTGCCAGCAGTTTACAGGGGGCCGACTATGGCTACACCTTC. This encodes CASSLQGADYGYTF.

This clone is a singleton in its sample. V gene TRBV6-5 combines with J gene TRBJ2-2; D gene ambiguous. CDR3 length equals 16 residues. V dropped 1 base and J dropped 5 bases, with 14 bases sitting between them. Germline CDR1 and CDR2: MNHEY and SVGAGI. This CDR3 is CASSYFGATRTGELFF. DNA of the CDR3: TGTGCCAGCAGTTACTTCGGAGCCACAAGGACCGGGGAGCTGTTTTTT.

The chain links TRBV9 to TRBJ2-6; 7 bases are shared with TRBD2. The V gene's germline CDR1 is SGDLS and CDR2 YYNGEE. After removal of 0 bases from V and 3 bases from J, the junction contained 3 bases not matched to a gene. CDR3 length: 16 residues. This chain's CDR3 is CASSVDGRVGANVLTF. CDR3 DNA sequence: TGTGCCAGCAGCGTAGATGGGAGGGTTGGGGCCAACGTCCTGACTTTC.

V and J are TRBV27 and TRBJ2-7, with a tentative D call TRBD1 (6 bases). The CDR3 sequence is 15 residues long. From germline, CDR1 is MNHEY and CDR2 SMNVEV (reference sequence). V was pared by 3 bases and J by 3 bases, with 15 bases between. The CDR3 sequence: CASSFIQGLNYEQYF. The CDR3, as DNA: TGTGCCAGCAGTTTCATCCAGGGGCTCAACTACGAGCAGTACTTC.

The V call is TRBV18, the J call TRBJ2-5, with 8 nucleotides matching TRBD1. From germline, CDR1 is KGHSH and CDR2 LQKENI. The CDR3 totals 17 residues. The junction had 10 bases not matched to a gene; V was cut back by 3 bases and J by 1 base. The CDR3 loop is CASSPLWTGSPQETQYF. The DNA for the CDR3 is TGTGCCAGCTCACCGCTATGGACAGGGTCCCCCCAAGAGACCCAGTACTTC.

The table lists this clone with a count of one. V usage is TRBV27 and J usage is TRBJ2-5; a possible D gene is TRBD1 (6 bases). The CDR3 contains 17 residues. V lost 5 bases, J lost 4 bases, and 23 bases lay in between. The V gene's germline CDR1 is MNHEY and CDR2 SMNVEV (reference sequence). CDR3 protein: CASSPGTTPIRGETQYF. The CDR3 DNA reads as TGTGCCAGCAGTCCCGGGACAACACCGATTCGAGGAGAGACCCAGTACTTC.